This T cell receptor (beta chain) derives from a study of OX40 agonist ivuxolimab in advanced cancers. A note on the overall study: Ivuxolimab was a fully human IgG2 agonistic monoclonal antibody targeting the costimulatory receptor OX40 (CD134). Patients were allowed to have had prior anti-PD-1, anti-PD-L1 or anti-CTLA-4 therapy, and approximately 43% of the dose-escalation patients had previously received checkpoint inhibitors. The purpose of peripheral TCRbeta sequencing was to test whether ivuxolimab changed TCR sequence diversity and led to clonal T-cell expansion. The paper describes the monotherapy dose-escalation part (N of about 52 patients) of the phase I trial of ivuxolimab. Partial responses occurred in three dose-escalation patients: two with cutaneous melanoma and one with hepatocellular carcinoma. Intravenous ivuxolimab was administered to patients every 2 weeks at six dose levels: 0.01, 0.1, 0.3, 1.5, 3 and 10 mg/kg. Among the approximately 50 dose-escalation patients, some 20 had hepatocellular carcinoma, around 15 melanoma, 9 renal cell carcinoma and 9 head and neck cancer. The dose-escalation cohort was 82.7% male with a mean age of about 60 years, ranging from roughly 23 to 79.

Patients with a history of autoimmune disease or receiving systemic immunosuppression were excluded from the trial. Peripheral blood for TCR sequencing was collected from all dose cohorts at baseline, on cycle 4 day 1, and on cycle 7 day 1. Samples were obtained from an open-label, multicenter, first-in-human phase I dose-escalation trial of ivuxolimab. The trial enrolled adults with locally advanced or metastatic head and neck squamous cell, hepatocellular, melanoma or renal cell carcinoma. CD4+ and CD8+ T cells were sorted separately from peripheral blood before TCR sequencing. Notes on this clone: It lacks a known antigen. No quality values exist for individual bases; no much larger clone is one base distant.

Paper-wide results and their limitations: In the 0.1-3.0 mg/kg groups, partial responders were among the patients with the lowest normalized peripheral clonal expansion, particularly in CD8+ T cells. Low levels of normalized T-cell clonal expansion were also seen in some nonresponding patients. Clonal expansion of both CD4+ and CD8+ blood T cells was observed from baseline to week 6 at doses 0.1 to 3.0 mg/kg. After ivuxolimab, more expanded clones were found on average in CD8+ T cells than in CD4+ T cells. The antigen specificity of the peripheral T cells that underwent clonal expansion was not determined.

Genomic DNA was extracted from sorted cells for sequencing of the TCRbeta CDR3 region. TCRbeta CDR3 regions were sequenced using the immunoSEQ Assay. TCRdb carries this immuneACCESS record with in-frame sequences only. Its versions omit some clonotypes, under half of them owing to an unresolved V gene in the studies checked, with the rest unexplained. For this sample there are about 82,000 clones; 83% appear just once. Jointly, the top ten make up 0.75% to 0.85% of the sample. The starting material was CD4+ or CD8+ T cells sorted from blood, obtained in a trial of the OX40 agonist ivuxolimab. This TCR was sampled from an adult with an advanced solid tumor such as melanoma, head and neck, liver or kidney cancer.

The nucleotide sequence reads as follows: TGTGCCTGGAACCGGCAGGGTATTGCAAAACTGTTTTTT. This sequence encodes CAWNRQGIAKLFF. The V and J genes are TRBV30 and TRBJ1-4; the D segment could be TRBD1, given 5 matching bases. The CDR3 has 13 amino acids, counting the end cysteine and phenylalanine. Kept here is only the CDR3 DNA, which spans 39 bases and is read in frame from base 1. Based on the germline V gene (reference sequence), the CDR1 and CDR2 sequences are GTSNPN and SVGIG. V is cut by 4 bases and J by 10 bases, and the space between the germline ends is 16 bases.